Shown below are 27 T cell receptor gamma chains from a single sample sequenced in a study of Vδ1+ human thymocytes (dated by TCRdb to 2016 to 2019). What the authors observed across the whole study: In contrast to oligoclonal peripheral blood repertoires, thymic TRG and TRD repertoires appeared to be highly polyclonal with Gaussian CDR3 length distributions.

TCRdb names Illumina MiSeq as the instrument used. RNA extraction was carried out with the RNeasy mini kit, and reverse transcription was then done using Superscript III. To generate the CDR3 amplicons, a multiplex PCR was run using pooled V-gene forward primers together with a constant-region reverse primer that carried Illumina adaptor overhangs. After TCRdb called clones again from the public reads with CATT, rows with identical DNA were merged. The sample profile shows more than 35,000 gamma-chain clones; over 20% of them were found once. Clones ranked in the top ten supply about 2% of the sample. These receptors' antigens are unknown. Source material: Vdelta1+ gamma-delta thymocytes from the thymus. The label giving this sample's cell subset or site can be read as: FACS-sorted CD3+ TCRalphabeta- TCRVdelta1+ TCRVdelta2- thymocytes. These receptors all come from a girl under three years old who had congenital heart surgery.

This clone was picked up a small number of times. This rearrangement joins TRGV8 to TRGJ1 or TRGJ2. The CDR3 sequence is 12 residues long. V lost 2 bases and J lost 8; bases outside the gene matches: 6. Germline V lookup: CDR1 VENAVY, CDR2 YDSYNSRV. CDR3 nucleotides: TGTGCCACCTGGGATATTAGGGATAAGAAACTCTTT. It codes for CATWDIRDKKLF.

This clone was observed a few times. V gene TRGV8 combines with J gene TRGJ1 or TRGJ2. Looked up from germline, CDR1 is VENAVY and CDR2 is YDSYNSRV. The CDR3 totals 13 residues. J gave up 7 bases and V 5 bases, and 11 bases lay outside the gene matches. CDR3 loop: CATWGTSGYKKLF. The CDR3 DNA sequence: TGTGCCACCTGGGGGACCTCGGGATATAAGAAACTCTTT.

As regards this clone: TCRdb assigns this DNA the protein of a much larger clone, which departs from its translation at residue 7; this likely reflects a read error, and the protein shown comes from translating the DNA. The chain carries TRGV8 and TRGJ1 or TRGJ2. Germline V gene data show CDR1 as VENAVY and CDR2 as YDSYNSRV. CDR3 length equals 11 residues. V was pared by 2 bases and J by 9 bases, with 4 bases of the junction left unmatched. This CDR3 reads CATWDKFKKLF. CDR3 sequence (DNA): TGTGCCACCTGGGATAAGTTTAAGAAACTCTTT.

This clone was recorded a few times. V usage is TRGV2 and J usage is TRGJ1 or TRGJ2. CDR1 EGSNGY and CDR2 YDSYNSKV come from the germline V gene. The J segment lost 3 bases and the V segment lost 4 bases, leaving 9 bases of the junction unmatched. This CDR3 spans 14 amino acids. Here the CDR3 DNA reads TGTGCCACCTGGGATGAGCGACGTTATTATAAGAAACTCTTT. Its protein product is CATWDERRYYKKLF.

This clone turned up a few times. The V gene is TRGV3, the J gene TRGJ1 or TRGJ2. V gave up 0 bases and J gave up 16 bases; unmatched junction bases: 9. This CDR3 has 11 amino acids. CDR1 and CDR2 (germline): VTNTFY, YDVSTARD (reference sequence). CDR3: CATWDRPWQLF. The CDR3 bases are TGTGCCACCTGGGACAGGCCGTGGCAGCTCTTT.

The sample holds a few counts of this clone. This same CDR3 is encoded by further DNA sequences in the sample. The chain recombines TRGV3 with TRGJ1 or TRGJ2. The V gene's germline CDR1 is VTNTFY and CDR2 YDVSTARD (reference sequence). CDR3 length: 14 residues. Unmatched junction bases numbered 4, after V lost 1 base and J lost 1 base. The CDR3 DNA reads as TGTGCCACCTGGGACAGACGAAATTATTATAAGAAACTCTTT. This encodes CATWDRRNYYKKLF.

J is TRGJ1 or TRGJ2 and V is TRGV2. Germline V gene sequence: CDR1 EGSNGY, CDR2 YDSYNSKV. With 0 bases clipped from V and 9 bases from J, the junction kept 11 bases outside the gene matches. The CDR3 runs 14 residues. The CDR3 region has the DNA TGTGCCACCTGGGACGGGCGATTGGATAGTAAGAAACTCTTT. It specifies CATWDGRLDSKKLF.

The genes are TRGV9 and TRGJ1 or TRGJ2. This CDR3 is 13 amino acids long. Losses at the gene ends were 2 bases for V and 9 bases for J; bases not matched to a gene: 10. CDR1 is GITISATS and CDR2 is ISYDGTV in the germline V gene (reference sequence). The CDR3 is CALWEAYLTKKLF. DNA of the CDR3: TGTGCCTTGTGGGAGGCCTATTTGACTAAGAAACTCTTT.

This sequence joins TRGV9 and TRGJ1 or TRGJ2. V dropped 0 bases and J dropped 3; count of bases not matched to a gene: 5. The CDR3 sequence is 14 residues long. From germline, CDR1 is GITISATS and CDR2 ISYDGTV (reference sequence). The DNA for the CDR3 is TGTGCCTTGTGGGAGGTGTACTTTTATTATAAGAAACTCTTT. Translated, it gives CALWEVYFYYKKLF.

This chain joins TRGV9 and TRGJP. CDR1 and CDR2 (germline): GITISATS, ISYDGTV (reference sequence). Unmatched junction bases numbered 7, after V lost 2 bases and J lost 6 bases. CDR3 length: 17 residues. The CDR3 coding sequence is TGTGCCTTGTGGGAGGGGGCTCGAGAGTTGGGCAAAAAAATCAAGGTATTT. Protein product: CALWEGARELGKKIKVF.

This clone is termed medium-sized. This sample includes further DNA sequences coding for the same CDR3. The genes are TRGV9 and TRGJ1 or TRGJ2. Germline V lookup: CDR1 GITISATS, CDR2 ISYDGTV (reference sequence). The ends lost 0 bases at V and 6 bases at J; junction bases unmatched: 2. The CDR3 has 12 amino acids. The CDR3 protein is CALWEVGYKKLF. The DNA of the CDR3 is TGTGCCTTGTGGGAGGTGGGTTATAAGAAACTCTTT.

This clone was found a few times. This rearrangement joins TRGV3 to TRGJ1 or TRGJ2. V was clipped by 2 bases and J by 3 bases; unmatched bases: 4. This CDR3 contains 13 residues. CDR1 and CDR2 from the germline V gene are VTNTFY and YDVSTARD (reference sequence). Here the CDR3 DNA reads TGTGCCACCTGGGACATCCGTTATTATAAGAAACTCTTT. This gives the protein CATWDIRYYKKLF.

This clone showed up just a few times. The chain employs TRGV4 and TRGJ1 or TRGJ2. This CDR3 contains 13 residues. Germline lookup yields CDR1 EGSTGY and CDR2 YDSYTSSV. With V trimmed by 5 bases and J by 2 bases, 6 bases remained unmatched. The CDR3 nucleotides read TGTGCCACCTGGGTACAAGATTATTATAAGAAACTCTTT. Protein: CATWVQDYYKKLF.

This clone has only a few counts. The sample has other DNA sequences that encode this CDR3 too. V and J are TRGV4 and TRGJP2. There are 12 residues in the CDR3. CDR1 is EGSTGY, CDR2 YDSYTSSV, per germline. With V trimmed by 0 bases and J by 10 bases, 2 bases remained unmatched. The CDR3, as DNA: TGTGCCACCTGGGATGGGCTTTGGATCAAGACGTTT. Translating it yields CATWDGLWIKTF.

In its sample, this clone is medium-sized. Distinct nucleotide sequences in the sample also encode this CDR3. This chain uses TRGV2 with TRGJ1 or TRGJ2. CDR1 is EGSNGY, CDR2 YDSYNSKV, per germline. There are 11 residues in the CDR3. V shed 0 bases and J 9 bases; nucleotides not matched to a gene: 2. The CDR3 loop reads CATWDGPKKLF. CDR3 DNA sequence: TGTGCCACCTGGGACGGGCCTAAGAAACTCTTT.

In this sample, this clone turned up a few times. A single base separates this from a much larger clone, so it may be a read error. This rearrangement joins TRGV3 to TRGJ1 or TRGJ2. The germline CDR1 and CDR2 sequences are VTNTFY and YDVSTARD (reference sequence). V dropped 3 bases and J dropped 8; count of bases not matched to a gene: 4. The CDR3 contains 11 residues. The CDR3 protein is CATWDWNKKLF. The CDR3 DNA reads TGTGCCACCTGGGACTGGAATAAGAAACTCTTT.

The rearrangement joins TRGV3 to TRGJ1 or TRGJ2. Trimming removed 0 bases from V and 0 bases from J; junction bases left unmatched: 8. The CDR3 has 16 residues. Germline V gene data show CDR1 as VTNTFY and CDR2 as YDVSTARD (reference sequence). The DNA of the CDR3 is TGTGCCACCTGGGACAGGCCCGGTCCGAATTATTATAAGAAACTCTTT. It translates to CATWDRPGPNYYKKLF.

With respect to this clone: Given a much more abundant clone one base away, this may be a read error. The same CDR3 also results from other DNA sequences found in this sample. The chain joins TRGV2 to TRGJ1 or TRGJ2. Germline V lookup: CDR1 EGSNGY, CDR2 YDSYNSKV. The CDR3 runs to 13 residues. Trimming cost V 0 bases and J 7 bases; bases outside gene matches: 6. The CDR3 DNA reads TGTGCCACCTGGGACGGGCCTGAATATAAGAAACTCTTT. Translated: CATWDGPEYKKLF.

V is TRGV2 and J is TRGJ1 or TRGJ2. The V and J ends lost 4 bases and 6 bases, in that order; junction bases with no gene match: 18. The CDR3 extends over 16 amino acids. Germline CDR1 EGSNGY, CDR2 YDSYNSKV. CDR3 amino acids: CATWDARLGMGYKKLF. CDR3 in DNA: TGTGCCACCTGGGATGCGCGGTTGGGGATGGGTTATAAGAAACTCTTT.

The J gene is TRGJ1 or TRGJ2, the V gene TRGV3. Germline assignment: CDR1 VTNTFY and CDR2 YDVSTARD (reference sequence). Trimming removed 0 bases from V and 3 bases from J; junction bases left unmatched: 8. The CDR3 runs to 15 residues. CDR3 sequence reads: CATWDRQLPYYKKLF. The DNA of the CDR3 is TGTGCCACCTGGGACAGGCAACTTCCTTATTATAAGAAACTCTTT.

The chain combines TRGV3 with TRGJ1 or TRGJ2. Germline lookup yields CDR1 VTNTFY and CDR2 YDVSTARD (reference sequence). This CDR3 contains 12 residues. V lost 0 bases to trimming and J lost 10 bases; unmatched junction nucleotides: 6. CDR3 nucleotide sequence: TGTGCCACCTGGGACAGGCTTTCGAAGAAACTCTTT. Amino acid sequence: CATWDRLSKKLF.

This clone rates as medium-sized. The sample carries other DNA sequences with the same CDR3. The V call is TRGV8, the J call TRGJ1 or TRGJ2. The germline CDR1 and CDR2 sequences are VENAVY and YDSYNSRV. The CDR3 is 13 residues long. The trim removed 5 bases at V and 0 bases at J, leaving 4 bases unmatched. CDR3 coding DNA: TGTGCCACCTGGGCTTCGAATTATTATAAGAAACTCTTT. Protein: CATWASNYYKKLF.

This clone was picked up a small number of times. The J gene is TRGJ1 or TRGJ2, the V gene TRGV4. This CDR3 region has 12 residues. V gave up 6 bases and J gave up 4 bases; unmatched junction bases: 6. The germline CDR1 and CDR2 sequences are EGSTGY and YDSYTSSV. The DNA of the CDR3 is TGTGCCACCTGGTCCCAGTATTATAAGAAACTCTTT. As protein: CATWSQYYKKLF.

The rearrangement links TRGV8 to TRGJ1 or TRGJ2. The V gene end was trimmed by 2 bases and the J gene end by 3 bases; junction bases not matched to a gene: 10. The CDR3 is 15 residues long. From germline, CDR1 is VENAVY and CDR2 YDSYNSRV. Here the CDR3 reads CATWDKEGVYYKKLF. Written as DNA, the CDR3 is TGTGCCACCTGGGATAAGGAGGGGGTTTATTATAAGAAACTCTTT.

The V and J genes are TRGV5 and TRGJ1 or TRGJ2. The CDR3 runs to 15 residues. Losses at the gene ends were 0 bases for V and 3 bases for J; bases not matched to a gene: 8. The germline gives CDR1 VINAFY, CDR2 YDVSNSKD. The CDR3: CATWDRRPFYYKKLF. The CDR3 coding sequence is TGTGCCACCTGGGACAGGCGGCCCTTTTATTATAAGAAACTCTTT.

This chain links TRGV3 with TRGJ1 or TRGJ2. The ends lost 0 bases at V and 10 bases at J; junction bases unmatched: 18. CDR1 is VTNTFY and CDR2 is YDVSTARD in the germline V gene (reference sequence). CDR3 size: 16 residues. The DNA of the CDR3 is TGTGCCACCTGGGACAGGCCAAGGGTTAGCTTAGGGAAGAAACTCTTT. Translating gives CATWDRPRVSLGKKLF.

The genes are TRGV2 and TRGJP2. Germline CDR1 is EGSNGY and CDR2 is YDSYNSKV. The CDR3 consists of 13 residues. V shed 2 bases and J 9 bases; nucleotides not matched to a gene: 6. This CDR3 is CATWDAGNWIKTF. For the CDR3, the DNA is TGTGCCACCTGGGACGCCGGGAATTGGATCAAGACGTTT.